Detailed here is one T cell receptor beta chain. The CDR3 has 17 residues. The V gene's germline CDR1 is MGHRA and CDR2 YSYEKL. J lost 3 bases, V lost 2 bases, and 8 bases had no gene match. The PCR ran on 60 Vbeta and 13 Jbeta primers. Sequencing used immunoSEQ multiplex PCR; TCRdb keeps in-frame clones, though not all of them. The table lists 120,000 to 150,000 clones. The source of the sample is a study of cytomegalovirus exposure and HLA in healthy donors. Sequenced sample: PBMCs. This chain connects TRBV4-1 to TRBJ2-7; 12 bases are a match to TRBD2. The TCR comes from a woman under 30 in good health and CMV-seronegative. The CDR3 DNA is TGCGCCAGCAGCCAACTAGCGGGAGGGAAGAAGGGCTACGAGCAGTACTTC. Translation gives CASSQLAGGKKGYEQYF.